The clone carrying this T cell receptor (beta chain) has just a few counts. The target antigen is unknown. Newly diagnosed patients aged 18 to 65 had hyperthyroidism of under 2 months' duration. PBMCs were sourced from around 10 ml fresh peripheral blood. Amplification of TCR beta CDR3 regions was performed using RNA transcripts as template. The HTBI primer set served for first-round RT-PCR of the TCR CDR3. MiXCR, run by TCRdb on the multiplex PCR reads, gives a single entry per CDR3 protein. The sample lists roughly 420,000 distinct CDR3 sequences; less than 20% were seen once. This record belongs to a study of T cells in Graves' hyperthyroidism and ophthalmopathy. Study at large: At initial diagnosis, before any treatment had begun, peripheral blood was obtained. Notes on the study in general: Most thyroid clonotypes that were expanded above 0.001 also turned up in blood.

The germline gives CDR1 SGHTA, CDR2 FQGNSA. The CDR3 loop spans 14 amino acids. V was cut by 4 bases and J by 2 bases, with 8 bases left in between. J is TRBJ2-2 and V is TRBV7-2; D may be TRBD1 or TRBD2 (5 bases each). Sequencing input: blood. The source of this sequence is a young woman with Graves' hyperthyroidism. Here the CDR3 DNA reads TGTGCCAGCAGCTCGGGACCTAACACCGGGGAGCTGTTTTTT. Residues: CASSSGPNTGELFF.